A single sample is the source of the 26 T cell receptor beta chains below, sequenced in a study of cytomegalovirus exposure and HLA in healthy donors. In the PCR, 60 Vbeta and 13 Jbeta primers were used. Here immunoSEQ multiplex PCR was the method, and the copy in TCRdb shows in-frame clones only, minus some. The table records 200,000 or so clones, roughly four fifths of them present only once. The sequenced material came from PBMCs. These receptors all stem from a woman aged 18-30 years in good health and CMV-seronegative.

The chain combines TRBV19 with TRBJ2-5; D may be TRBD1 (7 bases). Germline lookup yields CDR1 LNHDA and CDR2 SQIVND (reference sequence). This CDR3 spans 16 amino acids. V lost 0 bases and J lost 4, with 15 bases in between. CDR3 amino acids: CASSIDPAGGRETQYF. For the CDR3, the DNA is TGTGCCAGTAGTATAGATCCTGCAGGGGGGCGAGAGACCCAGTACTTC. Combining the CDR3 with reference TRBV19 and TRBJ2-5 gives the whole variable domain DGGITQSPKYLFRKEGQNVTLSCEQNLNHDAMYWYRQDPGQGLRLIYYSQIVNDFQKGDIAEGYSVSREKKESFPLTVTSAQKNPTAFYLCASSIDPAGGRETQYFGPGTRLLVL.

V and J are TRBV7-3 and TRBJ2-3; a possible D gene is TRBD2 (6 bases). Germline V lookup: CDR1 SGHTA, CDR2 FQGTGA. Trimming took 6 bases from V and 0 from J, leaving 13 bases between them. The CDR3 sequence is 15 residues long. The chain's CDR3 is CASSNGRGSTDTQYF. Written as DNA, the CDR3 is TGTGCCAGCAGTAACGGACGGGGGAGCACAGATACGCAGTATTTT.

This sequence joins TRBV11-1 and TRBJ2-3; D not certain. V was trimmed by 2 bases and J by 4 bases, leaving 10 bases between them. This CDR3 is 14 amino acids long. CDR1 SGHAT and CDR2 FQDESV come from the germline V gene (reference sequence). This chain's CDR3 is CASSLRRAPDTQYF. The CDR3 DNA reads as TGTGCCAGCAGCTTAAGGAGAGCCCCAGATACGCAGTATTTT.

The V and J genes are TRBV10-3 and TRBJ2-7; 7 nucleotides align to TRBD2. This CDR3 is 16 amino acids long. The junction had 11 bases not matched to a gene; V was cut back by 3 bases and J by 3 bases. Germline loops: CDR1 ENHRY, CDR2 SYGVKD. The CDR3 is CAISDLRESPHYEQYF. CDR3 DNA sequence: TGTGCCATCAGTGACCTGCGGGAGAGCCCACACTACGAGCAGTACTTC.

The V and J genes are TRBV12-1 and TRBJ2-7; the D segment call TRBD2 is taken from the table without a DNA check. TRBV12-1 is a listed pseudogene. This CDR3 has 14 amino acids. In nucleotides, the CDR3 is TGTGCCAGCACCGCCCTAGCGGAGGCCTACGAGCAGTACTTC. Translated, it gives CASTALAEAYEQYF.

This sequence joins TRBV11-2 and TRBJ2-7; D is possibly TRBD2 (7 bases). CDR1 is SGHAT and CDR2 is FQNNGV in the germline V gene. Between the trimmed V and J ends, which lost 1 base and 2 bases, there was a span of 15 bases. This CDR3 has 16 residues. This CDR3 is CASSLVLGGRAYEQYF. The CDR3 region has the DNA TGTGCCAGCAGCTTAGTGCTGGGGGGGCGAGCCTACGAGCAGTACTTC.

The gene calls are TRBV10-2 and TRBJ2-5; D is perhaps TRBD1 (6 bases). This CDR3 is 13 amino acids long. Germline V gives CDR1 WSHSY, CDR2 SAAADI. Trimming cost V 11 bases and J 4 bases, with 17 bases left between them. As DNA, the CDR3 is TGCGCCGTGAAGGACAGTGGGATAGAGACCCAGTACTTC. Its translation: CAVKDSGIETQYF.

The DNA for the CDR3 is TGCAGCGTTTCTGGGACAGGGAGCCCCTACTATGGCTACACCTTC. Translated, it gives CSVSGTGSPYYGYTF. This chain links TRBV29-1 with TRBJ1-2; 9 positions match TRBD1. The CDR3 is 15 amino acids. Losses at the gene ends were 5 bases for V and 3 bases for J; bases not matched to a gene: 10. Germline CDR1 is SQVTM and CDR2 is ANQGSEA. The whole variable domain, filled in from reference TRBV29-1 and TRBJ1-2, reads SAVISQKPSRDICQRGTSLTIQCQVDSQVTMMFWYRQQPGQSLTLIATANQGSEATYESGFVIDKFPISRPNLTFSTLTVSNMSPEDSSIYLCSVSGTGSPYYGYTFGSGTRLTVV.

This chain uses TRBV18 with TRBJ2-3, with D maybe TRBD1 (6 bases). Trimming shortened V by 3 bases and J by 6 bases, and 25 bases separated the two germline ends. The CDR3 totals 18 residues. The germline gives CDR1 KGHSH, CDR2 LQKENI. The CDR3 DNA is TGTGCCAGCTCACCCATATCAACCATTTCAGGGGCTGGGGATACGCAGTATTTT. Translating gives CASSPISTISGAGDTQYF. The whole variable domain, filled in from reference TRBV18 and TRBJ2-3, reads NAGVMQNPRHLVRRRGQEARLRCSPMKGHSHVYWYRQLPEEGLKFMVYLQKENIIDESGMPKERFSAEFPKEGPSILRIQQVVRGDSAAYFCASSPISTISGAGDTQYFGPGTRLTVL.

This clone appeared a few times. The rearrangement uses TRBV4-2 and TRBJ2-2; D unclear. Germline V gene data show CDR1 as LGHNA and CDR2 as YNFKEQ. The CDR3 contains 15 residues. V lost 1 base to trimming and J lost 2 bases, with 8 bases between them. Written as DNA, the CDR3 is TGTGCCAGCAGCCAAGGTCCCCTTAACACCGGGGAGCTGTTTTTT. Protein: CASSQGPLNTGELFF.

The chain couples TRBV7-6 to TRBJ2-3, with D possibly TRBD2 on 5 matching bases. V dropped 2 bases and J dropped 4 bases, with 10 bases sitting between them. The CDR3 contains 14 residues. The germline CDR1 and CDR2 sequences are SGHVS and FNYEAQ. CDR3 coding DNA: TGTGCCAGCAGCTTACGGGGAGAGGCAGATACGCAGTATTTT. As protein: CASSLRGEADTQYF.

This clone was observed a handful of times. The chain joins TRBV2 to TRBJ2-7, with D possibly being TRBD1 (6 bases). Per germline, CDR1 SNHLY and CDR2 FYNNEI. Trimming pared 6 bases from V and 3 bases from J, leaving 15 bases between. The CDR3 is 14 residues long. In nucleotides, the CDR3 is TGTGCCAGCAGGCACGGACAGTTACTCTACGAGCAGTACTTC. Translating it yields CASRHGQLLYEQYF.

V is TRBV7-9 and J is TRBJ2-1; 7 bases are shared with TRBD2. Germline V lookup: CDR1 SEHNR, CDR2 FQNEAQ (reference sequence). This CDR3 is built from 12 residues. Losses at the gene ends were 9 bases for V and 5 bases for J; bases not matched to a gene: 4. The CDR3 region has the DNA TGTGCCAGGGAGGGAGGGAACAATGAGCAGTTCTTC. Translation gives CAREGGNNEQFF.

This clone was counted once. The rearrangement uses TRBV2 and TRBJ1-1; D remains unclear. The V gene's germline CDR1 is SNHLY and CDR2 FYNNEI. V was clipped by 1 base and J by 4 bases, with 7 bases between them. The CDR3 covers 13 residues. The CDR3 DNA is TGTGCCAGCAGTGAAGAGCGCCTCACTGAAGCTTTCTTT. It specifies CASSEERLTEAFF.

About this clone: A read error may produce the germline difference seen at one junction end. At the DNA level, this CDR3 is encoded by other sequences in the same sample as well. The rearrangement joins TRBV6-1 to TRBJ1-5, with D tentatively TRBD1 (6 bases). Germline CDR1 and CDR2: MNHNS and SASEGT. The length of the CDR3 is 14 residues. The CDR3 DNA sequence: TGCGCCAGCAGTGAGGCAGGGGGCAATCAGCCCCAGCATTTT. Amino acid sequence: CASSEAGGNQPQHF.

Details on this clone: This specimen includes other DNA sequences encoding the same CDR3. The chain employs TRBV2 and TRBJ1-4, with 7 bases fitting TRBD1. The trim removed 7 bases at V and 2 bases at J, leaving 4 bases unmatched. CDR1 is SNHLY, CDR2 FYNNEI, per germline. The CDR3 has 14 amino acids. The chain's CDR3 is CASTRQGTNEKLFF. CDR3 nucleotides: TGTGCCAGCACCAGACAGGGCACTAATGAAAAACTGTTTTTT.

This chain joins TRBV7-3 and TRBJ2-2; TRBD2 matches at 13 bases. The CDR3 runs to 17 residues. Germline CDR1 SGHTA, CDR2 FQGTGA. The ends lost 2 bases at V and 7 bases at J; junction bases unmatched: 7. The CDR3 DNA reads TGTGCCAGCAGCTTAGCCGGGACTAGCGGGACTATCGGGGAGCTGTTTTTT. Translating it yields CASSLAGTSGTIGELFF. Filled out from reference TRBV7-3 and TRBJ2-2, the complete variable domain reads GAGVSQTPSNKVTEKGKYVELRCDPISGHTALYWYRQSLGQGPEFLIYFQGTGAADDSGLPNDRFFAVRPEGSVSTLKIQRTERGDSAVYLCASSLAGTSGTIGELFFGEGSRLTVL.

The chain combines TRBV25-1 with TRBJ1-5, with TRBD1 identical over 8 bases. Germline V gene data show CDR1 as MGHDK and CDR2 as SYGVNS. The CDR3 consists of 18 residues. V trimming: 4 bases; J trimming: 1 base; junction bases outside the gene matches: 12. Here the CDR3 reads CASSGRDRRPGSNQPQHF. CDR3 coding DNA: TGTGCCAGCAGTGGTCGGGACAGGCGCCCGGGGAGCAATCAGCCCCAGCATTTT.

The chain employs TRBV19 and TRBJ1-1; 7 bases fit TRBD1. Per the germline V gene, CDR1 is LNHDA and CDR2 is SQIVND (reference sequence). This CDR3 spans 12 amino acids. After removal of 7 bases from V and 8 bases from J, the junction contained 7 bases not matched to a gene. CDR3 protein: CASKPPGQEAFF. CDR3 bases: TGTGCCAGTAAGCCTCCGGGACAGGAAGCTTTCTTT.

CDR3 nucleotide sequence: TGCAGCGTTGAAACTCTCAACGCGGATACGCAGTATTTT. As protein: CSVETLNADTQYF. This chain connects TRBV29-1 to TRBJ2-3; D is unclear. Deletions cut 2 bases from V and 6 bases from J, with 12 bases between. This CDR3 has 13 amino acids. The germline V gene has CDR1 SQVTM and CDR2 ANQGSEA.

This chain links TRBV19 with TRBJ2-7, with TRBD1 matching over 9 bases. There are 14 residues in the CDR3. V lost 7 bases and J lost 3; bases outside the gene matches: 7. Germline V CDR1 and CDR2: LNHDA, SQIVND (reference sequence). The CDR3, as DNA: TGTGCCAGTACCGCCGGGACAGGGATCTACGAGCAGTACTTC. Protein sequence: CASTAGTGIYEQYF. The complete variable domain, with remaining parts taken from reference TRBV19 and TRBJ2-7, reads DGGITQSPKYLFRKEGQNVTLSCEQNLNHDAMYWYRQDPGQGLRLIYYSQIVNDFQKGDIAEGYSVSREKKESFPLTVTSAQKNPTAFYLCASTAGTGIYEQYFGPGTRLTVT.

The chain combines TRBV6-5 with TRBJ1-2, with TRBD1 matching 8 bases. The V gene's germline CDR1 is MNHEY and CDR2 SVGAGI. The J segment lost 8 bases and the V segment lost 0 bases, leaving 8 bases of the junction unmatched. CDR3 size: 15 residues. CDR3 loop: CASSYSKAGGLGYTF. For the CDR3, the DNA is TGTGCCAGCAGTTACTCGAAGGCAGGGGGCTTGGGCTACACCTTC.

The V and J genes are TRBV5-8 and TRBJ1-5; a possible D gene is TRBD1 (5 bases). Deletions cut 3 bases from V and 3 bases from J, with 13 bases between. The CDR3 has 15 amino acids. The germline V gene encodes CDR1 SGHTS and CDR2 YDEGEE. The CDR3 region is CASSSPDSLNQPQHF. DNA for the CDR3: TGTGCCAGCAGCTCACCCGACAGCCTCAATCAGCCCCAGCATTTT.

The rearrangement uses TRBV5-4 and TRBJ1-3, with TRBD1 identical over 7 bases. The V and J ends lost 4 bases and 2 bases, in that order; junction bases with no gene match: 6. CDR1 is SGHNT, CDR2 YYREEE, per germline (reference sequence). The CDR3 sequence is 15 residues long. The chain's CDR3 is CASSQDRATGNTIYF. The CDR3 nucleotides are TGTGCCAGCAGCCAAGACAGGGCCACTGGAAACACCATATATTTT. Drawing the rest from reference TRBV5-4 and TRBJ1-3, the complete variable domain is ETGVTQSPTHLIKTRGQQVTLRCSSQSGHNTVSWYQQALGQGPQFIFQYYREEENGRGNFPPRFSGLQFPNYSSELNVNALELDDSALYLCASSQDRATGNTIYFGEGSWLTVV.

CDR3 DNA sequence: TGTGCCAGCAGTTATAACGCGAACTATGGCTACACCTTC. Amino acids: CASSYNANYGYTF. This chain links TRBV5-5 with TRBJ1-2; D not certain. CDR3 length equals 13 residues. Trimming removed 5 bases from V and 2 bases from J, with 10 bases in between. CDR1 and CDR2 from the germline V gene are SGHKS and YYEKEE (reference sequence).

In its sample, this clone was seen once. The rearrangement joins TRBV27 to TRBJ1-1, with 8 bases aligning to TRBD1. The germline gives CDR1 MNHEY, CDR2 SMNVEV (reference sequence). V was pared by 5 bases and J by 0 bases, with 5 bases of the junction left unmatched. This CDR3 has 15 amino acids. The CDR3 protein is CASSPWTGMNTEAFF. For the CDR3, the DNA is TGTGCCAGCAGTCCGTGGACAGGGATGAACACTGAAGCTTTCTTT.